This T cell receptor (beta chain) came from a study of blood T cells in healthy people across ages. Study-level points and caveats: Estimates drawn from one million T cells were deemed to understate diversity.

Concerning this clonotype itself: Its cognate antigen is unknown.

Together with a sample-barcoded 5' primer, a J-beta primer mix was included in a second PCR lasting 7 to 11 cycles. TCRdb itself ran the 5' RACE reads through MiXCR, one entry per CDR3 protein. Here the sample spans about 1.1 million distinct CDR3 sequences, roughly two fifths being singletons. The V and J ends lost 5 bases and 0 bases respectively, with 10 bases between them. Germline CDR1 MNHEY, CDR2 SMNVEV (reference sequence). The CDR3 is 14 amino acids. Sequencing was performed on blood. The source is a man aged 18-30 years in good health. The chain employs TRBV27 and TRBJ1-1, with a weak D call TRBD1 (5 bases). The CDR3 protein is CASSIREMNTEAFF. The CDR3 bases are TGTGCCAGCAGTATCAGGGAGATGAACACTGAAGCTTTCTTT.